This TCR beta chain was captured in a study of HIV-infected children after antiretroviral therapy interruption. The sample's treatment: PENTA 11 planned treatment interruption arm or continuous ART arm. The germline V gene encodes CDR1 SGDLS and CDR2 YYNGEE. The CDR3 has 15 amino acids. V lost 0 bases, J lost 3 bases, and 10 bases lay in between. A 3' RACE protocol on RNA, with unique molecular identifiers, produced the TCR library. TCRdb re-derived calls from the 3' RACE reads in MiXCR, one entry per CDR3 protein. The sample consists of over 35,000 distinct CDR3 sequences, approximately 7% of them appearing once. This clonotype was found a few times.

The sequence derives from a pool of human donors with HIV. The V gene is TRBV9, the J gene TRBJ2-1; D unclear. Sequencing was performed on CD45RA+ CD4+ T cells from PBMCs, pooled from several time points, taken from a donor given antiretroviral therapy, either interrupted or continuous. The sample's subset: naive CD4+ CD45RA+ CD45RO- T cells. CDR3 sequence (DNA): TGTGCCAGCAGCGTAGGTGGTCAGATCTACAATGAGCAGTTCTTC. This translates into CASSVGGQIYNEQFF.